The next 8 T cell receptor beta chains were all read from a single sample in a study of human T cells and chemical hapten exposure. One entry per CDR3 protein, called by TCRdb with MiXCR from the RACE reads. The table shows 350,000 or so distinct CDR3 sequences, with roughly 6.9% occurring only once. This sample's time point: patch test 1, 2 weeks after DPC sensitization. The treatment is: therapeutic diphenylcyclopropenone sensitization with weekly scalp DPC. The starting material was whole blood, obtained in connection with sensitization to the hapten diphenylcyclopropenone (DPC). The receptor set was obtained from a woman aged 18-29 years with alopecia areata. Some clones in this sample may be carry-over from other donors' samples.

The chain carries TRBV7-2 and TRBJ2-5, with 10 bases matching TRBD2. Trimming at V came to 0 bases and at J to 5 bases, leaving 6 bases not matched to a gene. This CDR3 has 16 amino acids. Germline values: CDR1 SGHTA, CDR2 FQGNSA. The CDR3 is CASSLASSGGLETQYF. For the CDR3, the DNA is TGTGCCAGCAGCTTAGCTTCTAGCGGGGGATTGGAGACCCAGTACTTC.

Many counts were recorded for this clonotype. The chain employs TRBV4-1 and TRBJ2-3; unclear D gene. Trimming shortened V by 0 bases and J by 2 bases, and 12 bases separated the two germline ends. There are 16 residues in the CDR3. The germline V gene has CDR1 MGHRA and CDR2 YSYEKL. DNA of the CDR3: TGCGCCAGCAGCCAAGACCCTCCGTTACCCACAGATACGCAGTATTTT. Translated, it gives CASSQDPPLPTDTQYF.

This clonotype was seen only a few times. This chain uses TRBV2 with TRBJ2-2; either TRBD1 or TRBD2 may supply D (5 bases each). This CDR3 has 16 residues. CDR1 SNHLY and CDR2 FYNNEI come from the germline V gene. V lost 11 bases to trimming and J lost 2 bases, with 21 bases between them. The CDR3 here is CAGTGRETENTGELFF. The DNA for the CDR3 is TGTGCCGGGACGGGACGAGAGACAGAAAACACCGGGGAGCTGTTTTTT.

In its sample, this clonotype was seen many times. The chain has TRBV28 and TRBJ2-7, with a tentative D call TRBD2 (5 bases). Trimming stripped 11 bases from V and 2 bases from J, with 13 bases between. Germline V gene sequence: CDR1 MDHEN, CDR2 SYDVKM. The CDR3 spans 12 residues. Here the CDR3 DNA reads TGTGCCTCGGGCGGAGGAGCCTACGAGCAGTACTTC. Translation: CASGGGAYEQYF.

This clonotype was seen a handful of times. In DNA, the CDR3 is TGTGCCAGCACCTGGGGGGGTAACTATGGCTACACCTTC. Translating gives CASTWGGNYGYTF. This chain joins TRBV7-2 and TRBJ1-2; D might be TRBD1 (5 bases). V was cut by 7 bases and J by 1 base, with 10 bases left in between. The CDR3 covers 13 residues. Germline-derived CDR1 and CDR2 are SGHTA and FQGNSA.

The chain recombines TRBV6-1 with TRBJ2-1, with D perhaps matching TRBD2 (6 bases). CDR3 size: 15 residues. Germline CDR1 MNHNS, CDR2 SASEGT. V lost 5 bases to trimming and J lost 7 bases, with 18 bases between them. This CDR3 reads CASSRALAGGNEQFF. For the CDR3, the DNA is TGTGCCAGCAGTCGAGCACTAGCCGGGGGAAATGAGCAGTTCTTC.

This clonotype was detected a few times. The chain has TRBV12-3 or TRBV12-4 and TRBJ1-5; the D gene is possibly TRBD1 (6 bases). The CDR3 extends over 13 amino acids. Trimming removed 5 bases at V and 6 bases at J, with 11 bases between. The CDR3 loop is CASSPTGGQPQHF. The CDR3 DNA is TGTGCCAGCAGTCCGACAGGTGGTCAGCCCCAGCATTTT.

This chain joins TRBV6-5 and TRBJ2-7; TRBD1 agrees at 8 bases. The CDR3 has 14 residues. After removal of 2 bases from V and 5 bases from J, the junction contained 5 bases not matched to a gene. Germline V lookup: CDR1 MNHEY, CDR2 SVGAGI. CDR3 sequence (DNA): TGTGCCAGCAGTTACGTTGGACAGGGTCACGAGCAGTACTTC. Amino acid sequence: CASSYVGQGHEQYF.